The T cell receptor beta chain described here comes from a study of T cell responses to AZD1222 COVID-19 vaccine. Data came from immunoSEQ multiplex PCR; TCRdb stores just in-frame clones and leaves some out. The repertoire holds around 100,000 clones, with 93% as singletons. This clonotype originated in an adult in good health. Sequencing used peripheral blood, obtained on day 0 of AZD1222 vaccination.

Here the CDR3 DNA reads TGCGCCAGCAGTGAGTCCAAGGGTAACTATGGCTACACCTTC. Translation gives CASSESKGNYGYTF. The chain employs TRBV10-2 and TRBJ1-2; D remains ambiguous. CDR1 is WSHSY, CDR2 SAAADI, per germline. V shed 0 bases and J shed 1 base, with 6 bases lying between them. The CDR3 contains 14 residues.